This T cell receptor beta chain was retrieved from a study of tumor-infiltrating lymphocytes in primary liver carcinoma. From approximately 490 ng total RNA, TCR beta cDNA was generated with a primer in the constant region. Three-round nested multiplex PCR performed with slightly modified ARM-PCR produced the TCR beta libraries. Investigators reported that the first two PCR rounds, at around 9 cycles each, used TRBV1-TRBV30 forward primers with a C-beta reverse primer. TCRdb recomputed calls from the multiplex PCR reads with MiXCR, one row per CDR3 protein. The table lists some 180,000 distinct CDR3 sequences, less than 65% of them singletons. Unsorted whole blood yielded the blood RNA, and germline DNA was also extracted. With chronic HBV infection, the patients were also treatment-naive. Before any surgery took place, approximately 4 milliliters of peripheral blood were collected. In germline, CDR1 is MNHEY, CDR2 SVGAGI. Trimming took off 2 bases at V and 5 bases at J, with 7 bases between the two ends. The CDR3 is 13 residues long.

The receptor was derived from a middle-aged man with primary liver carcinoma and hepatitis B virus infection. This chain uses TRBV6-5 with TRBJ2-1; D unclear. Specimen: peripheral blood. Written as DNA, the CDR3 is TGTGCCAGCAGTTACAACGAGAACAATGAGCAGTTCTTC. This encodes CASSYNENNEQFF.